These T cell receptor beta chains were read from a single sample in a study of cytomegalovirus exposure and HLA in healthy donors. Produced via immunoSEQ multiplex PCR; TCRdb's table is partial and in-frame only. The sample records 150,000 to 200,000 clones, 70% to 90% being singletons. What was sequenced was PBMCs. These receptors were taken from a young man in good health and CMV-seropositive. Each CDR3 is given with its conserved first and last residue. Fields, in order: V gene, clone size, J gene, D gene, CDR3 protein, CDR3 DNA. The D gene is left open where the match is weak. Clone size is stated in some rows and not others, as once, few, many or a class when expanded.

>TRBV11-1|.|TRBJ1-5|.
CASSLMGANGNNQPQHF
TGTGCCAGCAGCTTAATGGGCGCGAACGGCAACAATCAGCCCCAGCATTTT
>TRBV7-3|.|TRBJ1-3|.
CASSLTGGPGNTIYF
TGTGCCAGCAGCTTAACGGGGGGACCTGGAAACACCATATATTTT
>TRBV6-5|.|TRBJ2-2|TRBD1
CASRNPGGNTGELFF
TGTGCCAGCAGAAATCCAGGGGGTAACACCGGGGAGCTGTTTTTT
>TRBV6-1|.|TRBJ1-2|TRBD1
CASQGALYGYTF
TGTGCCAGCCAGGGGGCTCTCTATGGCTACACCTTC
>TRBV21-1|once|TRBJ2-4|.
CASSTCTGEENIQYF
TGTGCCAGCAGCACTTGTACAGGGGAAGAAAACATTCAGTACTTC
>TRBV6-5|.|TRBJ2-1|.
CASSYGHGEQFF
TGTGCCAGCAGTTACGGACACGGCGAGCAGTTCTTC
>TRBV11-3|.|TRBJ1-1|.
CASSRTVLPNTEAFF
TGTGCCAGCAGCAGGACAGTGCTACCGAACACTGAAGCTTTCTTT
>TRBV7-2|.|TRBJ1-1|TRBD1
CASSLAPGGNTEAFF
TGTGCCAGCAGCTTAGCGCCAGGGGGGAACACTGAAGCTTTCTTT
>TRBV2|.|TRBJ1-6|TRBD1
CASSGTGGNESPLHF
TGTGCCAGCAGTGGGACAGGGGGAAATGAGTCACCCCTCCACTTT
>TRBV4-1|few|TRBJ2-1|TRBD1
CASSQGGQGAGEQFF
TGCGCCAGCAGCCAAGGGGGGCAGGGGGCAGGTGAGCAGTTCTTC
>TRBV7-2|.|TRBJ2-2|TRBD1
CASSGTGNTGELFF
TGTGCCAGCAGCGGGACAGGGAACACCGGGGAGCTGTTTTTT
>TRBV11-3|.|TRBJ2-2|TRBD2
CASSLDHPLAGANTGELFF
TGTGCCAGCAGCTTAGATCACCCCCTAGCGGGGGCCAACACCGGGGAGCTGTTTTTT
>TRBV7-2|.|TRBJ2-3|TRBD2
CASSPGLAWYF
TGTGCCAGCAGTCCGGGACTAGCTTGGTATTTT
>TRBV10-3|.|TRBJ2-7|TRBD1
CAISVGTGSSYEQYF
TGTGCCATCAGTGTTGGGACAGGGTCTAGCTACGAGCAGTACTTC
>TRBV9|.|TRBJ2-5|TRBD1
CASSVGQGQETQYF
TGTGCCAGCAGCGTAGGACAGGGCCAAGAGACCCAGTACTTC
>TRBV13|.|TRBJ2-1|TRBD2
CASRLEAGGPTYEQFF
TGTGCCAGCAGACTGGAAGCGGGAGGGCCGACTTATGAGCAGTTCTTC
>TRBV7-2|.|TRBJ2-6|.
CASSPATGANVLTF
TGTGCCAGCAGTCCCGCGACTGGGGCCAACGTCCTGACTTTC
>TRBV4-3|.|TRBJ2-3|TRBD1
CASSLRQGTDTQYF
TGCGCCAGCAGCCTAAGACAGGGAACAGATACGCAGTATTTT
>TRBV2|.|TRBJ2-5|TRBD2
CATKGLPQETQYF
TGTGCCACCAAGGGACTACCGCAAGAGACCCAGTACTTC
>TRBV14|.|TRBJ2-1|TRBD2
CASSEGTSGEQFF
TGTGCCAGCAGCGAGGGGACTAGCGGGGAGCAGTTCTTC
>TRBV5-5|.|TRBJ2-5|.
CASDAGDYQETQYF
TGTGCCAGCGATGCTGGGGACTACCAAGAGACCCAGTACTTC
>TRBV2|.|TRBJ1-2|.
CAGSARGTDGYTF
TGTGCCGGCAGTGCCAGGGGTACCGATGGCTACACCTTC
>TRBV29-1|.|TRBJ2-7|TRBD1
CSVAGDRSAYEQYF
TGCAGCGTTGCGGGGGACAGGAGTGCCTACGAGCAGTACTTC
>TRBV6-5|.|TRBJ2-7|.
CASTDRSYEQYF
TGTGCCAGCACTGACAGATCCTACGAGCAGTACTTC
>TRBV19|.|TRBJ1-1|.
CASSRTANTEAFF
TGTGCCAGTAGTCGCACAGCTAACACTGAAGCTTTCTTT
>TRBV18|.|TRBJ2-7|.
CASSPQGYHEQYF
TGTGCCAGCTCACCCCAGGGGTATCACGAGCAGTACTTC
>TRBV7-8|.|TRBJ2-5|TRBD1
CASSLQGRQGSETQYF
TGTGCCAGCAGCTTACAAGGAAGACAGGGGAGTGAGACCCAGTACTTC
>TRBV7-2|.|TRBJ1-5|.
CASSTRQGGGQPQHF
TGTGCCAGCAGCACCCGGCAGGGAGGAGGTCAGCCCCAGCATTTT
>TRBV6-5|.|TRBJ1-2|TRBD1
CASSQDRDGYGYTF
TGTGCCAGCAGTCAAGACAGGGACGGCTATGGCTACACCTTC
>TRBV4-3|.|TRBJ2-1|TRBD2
CASSQKREGGNEQFF
TGCGCCAGCAGCCAAAAACGGGAGGGAGGCAATGAGCAGTTCTTC
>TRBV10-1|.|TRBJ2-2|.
CASSQGITGELFF
TGCGCCAGCAGTCAGGGGATTACCGGGGAGCTGTTTTTT
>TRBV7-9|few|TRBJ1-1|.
CASSLAQNTEAFF
TGTGCCAGCAGCTTAGCCCAGAACACTGAAGCTTTCTTT
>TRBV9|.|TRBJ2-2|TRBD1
CASSVRSDRENTGELFF
TGTGCCAGCAGCGTGAGATCGGACAGGGAAAACACCGGGGAGCTGTTTTTT
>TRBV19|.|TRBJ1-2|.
CASSPAGLYGYTF
TGTGCCAGTAGTCCCGCAGGCCTCTATGGCTACACCTTC
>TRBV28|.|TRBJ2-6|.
CASTRLPHSGANVLTF
TGTGCCAGCACCCGCCTACCCCACTCTGGGGCCAACGTCCTGACTTTC
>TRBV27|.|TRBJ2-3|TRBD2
CASSFSGSGDTQYF
TGTGCCAGCAGTTTCAGCGGGAGTGGAGATACGCAGTATTTT
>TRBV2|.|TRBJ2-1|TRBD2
CASKEEREYNEQFF
TGTGCCAGCAAGGAGGAGCGGGAATACAATGAGCAGTTCTTC
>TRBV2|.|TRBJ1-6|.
CASSESTRNSPLHF
TGTGCCAGCAGTGAGTCTACCCGTAATTCACCCCTCCACTTT
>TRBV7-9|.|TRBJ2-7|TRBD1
CSSSWLQGAAYEQYF
TGTTCCAGCAGCTGGTTACAGGGGGCAGCGTACGAGCAGTACTTC
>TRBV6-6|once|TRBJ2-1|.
CASSYGGPYNEQFF
TGTGCCAGCAGTTACGGCGGGCCCTACAATGAGCAGTTCTTC
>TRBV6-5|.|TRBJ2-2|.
CASSYSRFRELFF
TGTGCCAGCAGTTACTCGCGCTTCCGGGAGCTGTTTTTT
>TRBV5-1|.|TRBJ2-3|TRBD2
CASSLLASGLITDTQYF
TGCGCCAGCAGCTTGTTGGCTAGCGGGTTAATCACAGATACGCAGTATTTT
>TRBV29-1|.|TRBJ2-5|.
CSVEDTGTKETQYF
TGCAGCGTTGAAGATACAGGGACCAAAGAGACCCAGTACTTC
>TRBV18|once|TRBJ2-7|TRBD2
CASSGTRDYEQYF
TGTGCCAGCTCCGGGACTAGAGACTACGAGCAGTACTTC
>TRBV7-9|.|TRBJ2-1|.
CASSSTEVEQFF
TGTGCCAGCAGCTCCACGGAGGTTGAGCAGTTCTTC
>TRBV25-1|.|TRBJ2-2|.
CASSHTGELFF
TGTGCCAGCAGTCATACCGGGGAGCTGTTTTTT
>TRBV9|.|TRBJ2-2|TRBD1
CASSVQWTGKNTGELFF
TGTGCCAGCAGCGTACAGTGGACAGGGAAGAACACCGGGGAGCTGTTTTTT
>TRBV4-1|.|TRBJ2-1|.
CASSQVDEQFF
TGCGCCAGCAGCCAAGTAGATGAGCAGTTCTTC
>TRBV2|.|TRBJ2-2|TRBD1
CASSVWTGSVGELFF
TGTGCCAGCAGTGTGTGGACAGGGAGCGTCGGGGAGCTGTTTTTT
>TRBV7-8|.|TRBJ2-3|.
CASSLSTGLRTDTQYF
TGTGCCAGCAGCTTGAGTACAGGGCTCCGCACAGATACGCAGTATTTT